This record concerns one T cell receptor beta chain sequence. This specimen belongs to a study of identical twins. Germline loops: CDR1 ENHRY, CDR2 SYGVKD. This CDR3 is built from 14 residues. V shed 0 bases and J shed 3 bases, with 8 bases lying between them. TCRdb fed the 5' RACE reads into MiXCR, producing one record per CDR3 protein. The sample carries roughly 1,500,000 distinct CDR3 sequences, roughly 35% recorded once. Healthy Caucasians made up all donors. Sequencing was done on a sample of cord blood. The clonotype comes from a newborn girl in good health. This chain joins TRBV10-3 and TRBJ1-2; the D gene is possibly TRBD1 (6 bases). CDR3: CAISESKGDYGYTF. The CDR3 DNA reads as TGTGCCATCAGTGAGTCGAAGGGGGACTATGGCTACACCTTC.